The next 5 T cell receptor beta chains were all read from a single sample in a study of OX40 agonist ivuxolimab in advanced cancers. Clones were sequenced by immunoSEQ multiplex PCR, and TCRdb holds only the in-frame ones, with some missing. Among roughly 16,000 clones listed, roughly 73% were seen once. Sequencing used CD4+ or CD8+ T cells sorted from blood, obtained in a trial of the OX40 agonist ivuxolimab. The source of these receptors is an adult with an advanced solid tumor such as melanoma, head and neck, liver or kidney cancer.

The V call is TRBV29-1, the J call TRBJ2-2, with 10 bases aligning to TRBD1. V lost 2 bases to trimming and J lost 7 bases; unmatched junction nucleotides: 13. The CDR3 totals 17 residues. CDR1 is SQVTM and CDR2 is ANQGSEA in the germline V gene. The CDR3 spells CSVETTPGQGFSGELFF. The CDR3 DNA sequence: TGCAGCGTTGAAACGACCCCGGGACAGGGGTTCAGCGGGGAGCTGTTTTTT.

This chain joins TRBV19 and TRBJ2-5; no definite D call. Germline assignment: CDR1 LNHDA and CDR2 SQIVND (reference sequence). V was pared by 10 bases and J by 2 bases, with 8 bases between. The CDR3 contains 11 residues. CDR3: CATYHQETQYF. Here the CDR3 DNA reads TGTGCCACTTATCATCAAGAGACCCAGTACTTC.

The chain couples TRBV27 to TRBJ2-1; 9 nucleotides line up with TRBD2. The CDR3 is made up of 19 amino acids. The V gene end was trimmed by 4 bases and the J gene end by 7 bases; junction bases not matched to a gene: 20. Per germline, CDR1 MNHEY and CDR2 SMNVEV (reference sequence). The CDR3 loop is CASSSATSRWREGRNEQFF. The DNA for the CDR3 is TGTGCCAGCAGTTCCGCAACTTCTCGATGGCGGGAGGGCCGTAATGAGCAGTTCTTC.

This clone was seen a single time. For the CDR3, the DNA is TGTGCCAGCAGCCTGCGACAGACGACTAGCGGGAACGAGCAGTACTTC. Amino acid sequence: CASSLRQTTSGNEQYF. This sequence joins TRBV5-4 and TRBJ2-7, with 11 nucleotides matching TRBD2. Trimming took 4 bases from V and 5 from J; bases not matched to a gene: 11. Germline CDR1 SGHNT, CDR2 YYREEE (reference sequence). CDR3 length: 16 residues.

This CDR3 reads CATSSSGIGNTEAFF. As DNA, the CDR3 is TGTGCCACCAGCTCGTCAGGGATTGGGAACACTGAAGCTTTCTTT. The chain links TRBV15 to TRBJ1-1; D perhaps matches TRBD1 (5 bases). CDR3 length: 15 residues. V gave up 5 bases and J gave up 1 base, with 14 bases separating them. Per the germline V gene, CDR1 is LNHNV and CDR2 is YYDKDF (reference sequence).